The 11 T cell receptor beta chains in this list originate from one sample, sequenced in a study of a mutant IDH1 vaccine in newly diagnosed glioma. Time point of the sample: baseline, week 1 (first vaccination visit). This sample's treatment: pre-vaccination baseline after standard-of-care therapy. Generated by immunoSEQ multiplex PCR, the TCRdb table keeps only in-frame clones and is missing some. The table has about 38,000 clones, roughly 78% seen once. The sequenced sample was PBMCs, obtained from a glioma patient treated with radiotherapy, temozolomide or both. All receptors derive from a man aged 40-49 years with glioma. Some clones in this sample may be carry-over from other donors' samples.

The V call is TRBV27, the J call TRBJ2-3; TRBD1 matches at 8 bases. The trim removed 5 bases at V and 4 bases at J, leaving 8 bases unmatched. The CDR3 sequence is 15 residues long. In germline, CDR1 is MNHEY, CDR2 SMNVEV (reference sequence). The CDR3 region is CASSVRQGWADTQYF. The CDR3 DNA sequence: TGTGCCAGCAGTGTTAGACAGGGGTGGGCAGATACGCAGTATTTT.

The chain links TRBV7-8 to TRBJ1-4; TRBD1 might be the D (6 bases). The CDR3 length is 15 residues. Per the germline V gene, CDR1 is SGHVS and CDR2 is FQNEAQ. V lost 5 bases and J 6 bases, leaving 16 bases between the germline ends. The chain's CDR3 is CASSPADRSYEKLFF. CDR3 coding DNA: TGTGCCAGCAGCCCAGCCGACAGGTCGTATGAAAAACTGTTTTTT.

The genes are TRBV10-1 and TRBJ2-2; TRBD1 might be the D (6 bases). Between the trimmed V and J ends, which lost 7 bases and 2 bases, there was a span of 14 bases. Germline V gene data show CDR1 as WNHNN and CDR2 as SYGVQD (reference sequence). This CDR3 region has 15 residues. As DNA, the CDR3 is TGCGCCAGCAAGGTGCAGGGGAGAAACACCGGGGAGCTGTTTTTT. Its protein product is CASKVQGRNTGELFF.

The chain links TRBV19 to TRBJ1-2; D possibly corresponds to TRBD1 (5 bases). The germline V and J ends were trimmed by 1 base and 3 bases, with 6 bases remaining between them. Germline CDR1 reads LNHDA; CDR2 reads SQIVND (reference sequence). CDR3 length: 13 amino acids. The CDR3 loop is CASSIGTYYGYTF. The DNA for the CDR3 is TGTGCCAGTAGTATAGGGACATACTATGGCTACACCTTC.

This chain links TRBV30 with TRBJ2-1, with TRBD2 matching over 8 bases. With V trimmed by 0 bases and J by 6 bases, 10 bases remained unmatched. Germline CDR1 and CDR2: GTSNPN and SVGIG (reference sequence). The CDR3 covers 16 residues. The CDR3 loop reads CAWSVVRSGEGNEQFF. The DNA of the CDR3 is TGTGCCTGGAGTGTAGTCCGTAGCGGGGAGGGCAATGAGCAGTTCTTC.

This rearrangement joins TRBV2 to TRBJ2-7; TRBD1 might be the D (5 bases). Looked up from germline, CDR1 is SNHLY and CDR2 is FYNNEI. The CDR3 covers 12 residues. Trimming stripped 7 bases from V and 0 bases from J, with 7 bases between. The CDR3 loop reads CASKTASYEQYF. The CDR3 region has the DNA TGTGCCAGCAAGACAGCCTCCTACGAGCAGTACTTC.

Concerning this clone: At one of its ends the junction is not consistent with the germline gene, which may arise from a read error. The chain uses TRBV19 and TRBJ1-5, with D unclear. Per the germline V gene, CDR1 is LNHDA and CDR2 is SQIVND (reference sequence). The CDR3 has 12 amino acids. Here the CDR3 reads CASSMSIQPQHF. CDR3 in DNA: TGTGCCAGTAGTATGAGCATTCAGCCCCAGCATTTT.

This clone was seen just once. V is TRBV14 and J is TRBJ2-7; D remains ambiguous. CDR3 length equals 13 residues. Trimming shortened V by 1 base and J by 2 bases, and 6 bases separated the two germline ends. Germline-derived CDR1 and CDR2 are SGHDN and FVKESK. CDR3 sequence reads: CASSQVGPYEQYF. Written as DNA, the CDR3 is TGTGCCAGCAGCCAAGTCGGGCCCTACGAGCAGTACTTC.

J is TRBJ2-1 and V is TRBV30; TRBD2 is a possible D gene (6 bases). CDR1 and CDR2 (germline): GTSNPN, SVGIG (reference sequence). This CDR3 comprises 13 residues. Trimming removed 5 bases at V and 3 bases at J, with 11 bases between. The CDR3 protein is CAWGTSGYNEQFF. CDR3 sequence (DNA): TGTGCCTGGGGGACTTCCGGCTACAATGAGCAGTTCTTC.

CDR3 sequence (DNA): TGCGCCAGCAGCTTGGGAGGGGACAGGGGGCTTCATGGCTACACCTTC. This gives the protein CASSLGGDRGLHGYTF. The rearrangement uses TRBV5-1 and TRBJ1-2; 12 positions agree with TRBD1. The germline CDR1 and CDR2 sequences are SGHRS and YFSETQ. The CDR3 loop spans 16 amino acids. The ends lost 0 bases at V and 6 bases at J; junction bases unmatched: 6.

CDR3 region: CSVGQGSTGELFF. The CDR3 DNA is TGCAGCGTTGGACAGGGTTCCACCGGGGAGCTGTTTTTT. The chain links TRBV29-1 to TRBJ2-2; 7 bases match TRBD1. Trimming removed 4 bases from V and 4 bases from J; junction bases left unmatched: 3. CDR3 length equals 13 residues. CDR1 is SQVTM and CDR2 is ANQGSEA in the germline V gene.